These T cell receptor beta chains were read from a single sample in a study of control samples from healthy donors and cancer patients. The method was immunoSEQ multiplex PCR; TCRdb's version includes in-frame clones alone and lacks a portion of them. This sample has 100,000 to 150,000 clones, with 92% found just once. Sequencing was performed on blood. Source of these receptors: a woman between 50 and 59 years old in good health. CDR3s include the opening cysteine and the closing phenylalanine or tryptophan. The D gene is left open where the match is weak.

d_gene | j_gene | v_gene | CDR3aa | CDR3nt
NA | TRBJ1-1 | TRBV5-6 | CASSLAERTEAFF | TGTGCCAGCAGCTTGGCCGAGAGGACTGAAGCTTTCTTT
NA | TRBJ1-5 | TRBV2 | CASSGGRASVQPQHF | TGTGCCAGCAGTGGAGGAAGGGCGTCGGTTCAGCCCCAGCATTTT
NA | TRBJ2-5 | TRBV5-1 | CASSLEGSETQYF | TGCGCCAGCAGCTTGGAAGGATCGGAGACCCAGTACTTC
NA | TRBJ2-1 | TRBV9 | CASSVAIVSSNNEQFF | TGTGCCAGCAGCGTAGCTATTGTTAGTAGCAACAATGAGCAGTTCTTC
TRBD1 | TRBJ2-7 | TRBV6-2/TRBV6-3 | CASSSGQGVFWYEQYF | TGTGCCAGCAGCTCCGGACAGGGGGTCTTCTGGTACGAGCAGTACTTC
TRBD1 | TRBJ1-4 | TRBV6-6 | CASSPTGGGEKLFF | TGTGCCAGCAGCCCGACAGGGGGAGGAGAAAAACTGTTTTTT
TRBD2 | TRBJ2-5 | TRBV6-5 | CASSRLAGYQETQYF | TGTGCCAGCAGCCGACTAGCGGGGTACCAAGAGACCCAGTACTTC
NA | TRBJ2-3 | TRBV3-1/TRBV3-2 | CASSRGRADTQYF | TGTGCCAGCAGCAGAGGGCGCGCGGATACGCAGTATTTT
TRBD2 | TRBJ2-1 | TRBV5-4 | CASSPFTGTSGQGEFF | TGTGCCAGCAGCCCATTCACCGGGACTAGCGGGCAGGGGGAGTTCTTC
TRBD1 | TRBJ2-5 | TRBV2 | CAIGQGQAETQYF | TGTGCCATAGGACAGGGTCAAGCGGAGACCCAGTACTTC
NA | TRBJ1-5 | TRBV6-6 | CASSPGGVNQPQHF | TGTGCCAGCAGCCCGGGGGGGGTCAATCAGCCCCAGCATTTT
TRBD2 | TRBJ2-1 | TRBV28 | CASGLAGDNEQFF | TGTGCCAGCGGACTAGCGGGAGACAATGAGCAGTTCTTC
TRBD1 | TRBJ1-5 | TRBV27 | CASSSDRDRHNQPQHF | TGTGCCAGCAGTTCCGACCGGGACAGACACAATCAGCCCCAGCATTTT
NA | TRBJ1-4 | TRBV3-1/TRBV3-2 | CASSQGAGISINEKLFF | TGTGCCAGCAGCCAAGGGGCAGGGATTTCGATTAATGAAAAACTGTTTTTT
NA | TRBJ1-1 | TRBV6-6 | CASRKSWNLNTEAFF | TGTGCCAGCAGGAAAAGCTGGAACCTGAACACTGAAGCTTTCTTT
NA | TRBJ1-5 | TRBV5-6 | CASSLGDQPYNQPQHF | TGTGCCAGCAGCTTGGGCGATCAACCGTATAATCAGCCCCAGCATTTT
NA | TRBJ1-5 | TRBV13 | CASSLRGTDQPQHF | TGTGCCAGCAGCTTACGGGGGACGGATCAGCCCCAGCATTTT
NA | TRBJ1-2 | TRBV30 | CAWSNIDGYTF | TGTGCCTGGAGTAATATTGATGGCTACACCTTC
NA | TRBJ2-4 | TRBV4-1 | CASSQDPGIAKNIQYF | TGCGCCAGCAGCCAAGATCCGGGGATAGCCAAAAACATTCAGTACTTC
TRBD1 | TRBJ2-5 | TRBV28 | CASSRGQQETQYF | TGTGCCAGCAGTAGGGGACAGCAAGAGACCCAGTACTTC
NA | TRBJ2-7 | TRBV2 | CASSSQQTNYEQYF | TGTGCCAGCAGTTCACAACAGACTAACTACGAGCAGTACTTC
NA | TRBJ2-1 | TRBV5-6 | CASSQLSETPEFF | TGTGCCAGCAGCCAGCTCTCGGAAACTCCCGAGTTCTTC
NA | TRBJ2-1 | TRBV6-6 | CASSYTRLVNEQFF | TGTGCCAGCAGTTACACCCGACTAGTGAATGAGCAGTTCTTC
NA | TRBJ2-3 | TRBV28 | CASRGWSDTQYF | TGTGCCAGCAGGGGGTGGTCAGATACGCAGTATTTT
NA | TRBJ1-2 | TRBV28 | CASSFGIHGYTF | TGTGCCAGCAGTTTTGGCATCCATGGCTACACCTTC
TRBD1 | TRBJ1-2 | TRBV7-2 | CASSAPGQGKYGYTF | TGTGCCAGCAGCGCCCCCGGACAGGGAAAATATGGCTACACCTTC
NA | TRBJ1-5 | TRBV11-2 | CASSPSRFGGQPQHF | TGTGCCAGCAGCCCCTCGCGGTTTGGAGGCCAGCCCCAGCATTTT
NA | TRBJ2-7 | TRBV7-8 | CASSLRGREQYF | TGTGCCAGCAGCCTCAGGGGTCGCGAGCAGTACTTC
NA | TRBJ1-2 | TRBV3-1/TRBV3-2 | CAGSPQGYGYTF | TGTGCCGGCAGCCCCCAGGGCTATGGCTACACCTTC